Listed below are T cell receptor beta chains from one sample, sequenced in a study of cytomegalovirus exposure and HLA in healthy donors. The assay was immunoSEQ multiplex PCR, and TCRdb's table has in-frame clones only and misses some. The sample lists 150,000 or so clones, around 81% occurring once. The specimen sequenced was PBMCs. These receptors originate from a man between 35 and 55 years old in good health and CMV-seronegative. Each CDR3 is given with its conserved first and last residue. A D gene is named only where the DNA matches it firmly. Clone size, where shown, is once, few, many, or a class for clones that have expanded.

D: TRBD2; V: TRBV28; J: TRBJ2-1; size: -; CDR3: CASSSFRTSGRSDEQFF; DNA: TGTGCCAGCAGTTCCTTTAGGACTAGCGGGAGGTCGGATGAGCAGTTCTTC
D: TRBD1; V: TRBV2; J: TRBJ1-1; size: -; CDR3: CASSEITQGRAFF; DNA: TGTGCCAGCAGTGAAATTACACAGGGGCGTGCTTTCTTT
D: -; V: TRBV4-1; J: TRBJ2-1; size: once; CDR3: CASSQGRGSSYNEQFF; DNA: TGCGCCAGCAGCCAAGGTCGGGGGAGCTCCTACAATGAGCAGTTCTTC
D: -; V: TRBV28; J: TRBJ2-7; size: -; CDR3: CATRLNYEQYF; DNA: TGTGCCACGAGACTGAACTACGAGCAGTACTTC
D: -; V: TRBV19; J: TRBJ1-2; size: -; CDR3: CASSFATGTPVPGYTF; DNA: TGTGCCAGTAGTTTCGCTACCGGGACACCGGTTCCTGGCTACACCTTC
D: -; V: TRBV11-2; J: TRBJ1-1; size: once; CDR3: CASSLSYTEAFF; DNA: TGTGCCAGCAGCTTGTCATACACTGAAGCTTTCTTT
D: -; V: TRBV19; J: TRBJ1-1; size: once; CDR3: CASSIQGINTEAFF; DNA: TGTGCCAGTAGTATTCAGGGTATTAACACTGAAGCTTTCTTT
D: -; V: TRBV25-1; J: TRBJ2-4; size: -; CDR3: CASSEYRNSKNIQYF; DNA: TGTGCCAGCAGTGAATATAGGAACAGTAAAAACATTCAGTACTTC
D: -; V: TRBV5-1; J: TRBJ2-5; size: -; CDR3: CASSLGVYQETQYF; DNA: TGCGCCAGCAGCTTGGGAGTGTACCAAGAGACCCAGTACTTC
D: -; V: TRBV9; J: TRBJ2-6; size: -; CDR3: CASSPRWAEPSGANGLTF; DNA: TGTGCCAGCAGCCCGAGATGGGCAGAGCCCTCTGGGGCCAACGGCCTGACTTTC
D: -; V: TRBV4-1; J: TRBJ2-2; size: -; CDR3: CASSQPGAPTGELFF; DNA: TGCGCCAGCAGCCAACCAGGGGCGCCCACCGGGGAGCTGTTTTTT
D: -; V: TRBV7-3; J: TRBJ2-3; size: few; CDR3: CASSLKSGWSDTQYF; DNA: TGTGCCAGCAGCTTAAAGAGCGGGTGGTCAGATACGCAGTATTTT
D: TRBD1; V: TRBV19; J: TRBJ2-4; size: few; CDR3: CASSGQVENIQYF; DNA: TGTGCCAGTAGTGGACAGGTGGAGAACATTCAGTACTTC
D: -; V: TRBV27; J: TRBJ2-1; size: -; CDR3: CASSLEAGGTSGAEQFF; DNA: TGTGCCAGCAGTTTAGAGGCAGGGGGTACGTCGGGGGCTGAGCAGTTCTTC
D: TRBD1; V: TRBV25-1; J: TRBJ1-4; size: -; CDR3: CASSDRGLTNEKLFF; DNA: TGTGCCAGCAGTGACAGGGGGCTCACTAATGAAAAACTGTTTTTT
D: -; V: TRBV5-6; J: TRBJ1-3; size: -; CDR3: CASSFTGSGNTIYF; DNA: TGTGCCAGCAGCTTTACAGGCTCTGGAAACACCATATATTTT
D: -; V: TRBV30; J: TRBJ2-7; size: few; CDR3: CAWCWPPRLGRTYEQYF; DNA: TGTGCCTGGTGTTGGCCCCCGCGACTAGGAAGGACCTACGAGCAGTACTTC
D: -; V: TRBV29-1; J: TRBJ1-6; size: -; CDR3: CSVAGGSNSPLHF; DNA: TGCAGCGTCGCGGGGGGATCGAATTCACCCCTCCACTTT
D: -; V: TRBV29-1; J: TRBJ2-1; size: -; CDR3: CSVGLQPPLVFF; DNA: TGCAGCGTTGGATTACAGCCGCCCTTAGTGTTCTTC
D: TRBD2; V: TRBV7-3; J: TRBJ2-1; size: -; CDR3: CASSLGTSGSFTNEQFF; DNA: TGTGCCAGCAGCTTAGGGACTAGCGGGAGTTTTACGAATGAGCAGTTCTTC
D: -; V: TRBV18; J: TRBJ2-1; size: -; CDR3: CASSPGQWQNEQFF; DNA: TGTGCCAGCTCACCAGGGCAGTGGCAAAATGAGCAGTTCTTC
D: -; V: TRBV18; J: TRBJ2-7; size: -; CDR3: CASSPAADVTYEQYF; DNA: TGTGCCAGCTCACCGGCTGCGGATGTAACCTACGAGCAGTACTTC
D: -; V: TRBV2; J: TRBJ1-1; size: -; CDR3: CASREQVNIEAFF; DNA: TGTGCCAGCAGGGAACAGGTGAACATTGAAGCTTTCTTT
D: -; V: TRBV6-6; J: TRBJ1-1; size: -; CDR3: CASTGGGTEAFF; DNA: TGTGCCAGCACGGGCGGGGGCACTGAAGCTTTCTTT
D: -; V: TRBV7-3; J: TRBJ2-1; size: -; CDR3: CASSLSGSTYNEQFF; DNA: TGTGCCAGCAGCTTATCCGGGAGCACCTACAATGAGCAGTTCTTC
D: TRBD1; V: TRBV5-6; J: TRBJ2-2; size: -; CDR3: CASSHPRTGFVGELFF; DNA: TGTGCCAGCAGCCACCCCAGGACAGGGTTCGTCGGGGAGCTGTTTTTT
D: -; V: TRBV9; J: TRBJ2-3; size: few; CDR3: CASSVANGEGADTQYF; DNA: TGTGCCAGCAGCGTAGCTAATGGTGAGGGCGCAGATACGCAGTATTTT
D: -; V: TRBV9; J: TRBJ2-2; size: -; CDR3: CASSVVLDGSGELFF; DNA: TGTGCCAGCAGCGTAGTGCTAGACGGGAGCGGGGAGCTGTTTTTT
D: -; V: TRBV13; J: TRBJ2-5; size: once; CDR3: CASSLALGRGETQYF; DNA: TGTGCCAGCAGCTTGGCTCTGGGGCGCGGAGAGACCCAGTACTTC
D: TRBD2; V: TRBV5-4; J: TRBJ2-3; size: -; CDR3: CASSLPSWTSYPDTQYF; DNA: TGTGCCAGCAGCCTACCCTCTTGGACTAGTTACCCAGATACGCAGTATTTT
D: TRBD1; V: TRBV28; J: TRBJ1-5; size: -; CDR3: CASRNTGESNQPQHF; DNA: TGTGCCAGCAGAAACACAGGGGAAAGCAATCAGCCCCAGCATTTT
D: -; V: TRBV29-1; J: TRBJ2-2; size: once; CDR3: CSAVLLPSYTGELFF; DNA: TGCAGCGCAGTGCTTCTTCCCTCGTACACCGGGGAGCTGTTTTTT
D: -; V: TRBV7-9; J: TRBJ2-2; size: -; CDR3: CASSFLIGAGELFF; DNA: TGTGCCAGCAGCTTTTTAATAGGGGCCGGGGAGCTGTTTTTT
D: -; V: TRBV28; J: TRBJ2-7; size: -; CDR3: CASNLQGGISSYEQYF; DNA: TGTGCCAGCAACTTACAGGGAGGGATTAGCTCCTACGAGCAGTACTTC
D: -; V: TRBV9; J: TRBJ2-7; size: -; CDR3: CASSSSPGSISYEQYF; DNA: TGTGCCAGCAGCTCGTCCCCCGGGAGCATCTCCTACGAGCAGTACTTC
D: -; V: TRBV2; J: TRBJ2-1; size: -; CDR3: CASSEQGRHSYNEQLF; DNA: TGTGCCAGCAGCGAGCAGGGGCGTCACTCCTACAATGAGCAGCTCTTC
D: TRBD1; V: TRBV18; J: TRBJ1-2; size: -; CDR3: CASSPGTGEYGYTF; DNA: TGTGCCAGCTCACCCGGGACAGGGGAATATGGCTACACCTTC
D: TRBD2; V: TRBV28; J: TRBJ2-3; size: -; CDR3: CASHSPGLAGGADTQYF; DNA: TGTGCCAGCCACTCCCCGGGACTAGCGGGAGGAGCAGATACGCAGTATTTT